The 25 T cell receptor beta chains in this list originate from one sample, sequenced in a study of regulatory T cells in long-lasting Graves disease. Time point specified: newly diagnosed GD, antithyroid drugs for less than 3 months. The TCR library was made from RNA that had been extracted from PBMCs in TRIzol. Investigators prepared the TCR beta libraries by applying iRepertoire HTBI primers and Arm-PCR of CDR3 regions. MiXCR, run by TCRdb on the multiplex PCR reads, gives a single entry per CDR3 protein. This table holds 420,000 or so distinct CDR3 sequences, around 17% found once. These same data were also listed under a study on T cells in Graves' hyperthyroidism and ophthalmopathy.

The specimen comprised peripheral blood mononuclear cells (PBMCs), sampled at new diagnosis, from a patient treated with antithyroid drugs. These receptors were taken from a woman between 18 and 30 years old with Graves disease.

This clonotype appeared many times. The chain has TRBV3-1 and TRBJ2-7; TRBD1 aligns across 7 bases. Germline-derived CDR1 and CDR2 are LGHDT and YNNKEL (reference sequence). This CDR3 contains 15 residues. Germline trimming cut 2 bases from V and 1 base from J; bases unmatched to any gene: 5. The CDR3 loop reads CASSQRRTGSYEQYF. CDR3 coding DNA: TGTGCCAGCAGCCAACGGAGGACAGGATCCTACGAGCAGTACTTC.

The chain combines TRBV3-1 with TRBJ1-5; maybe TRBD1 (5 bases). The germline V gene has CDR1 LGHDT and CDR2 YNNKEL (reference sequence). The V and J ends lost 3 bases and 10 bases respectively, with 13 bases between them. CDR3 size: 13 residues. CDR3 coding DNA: TGTGCCAGCAGCCAGCTATCGGACACCCCCCAGCATTTT. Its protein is CASSQLSDTPQHF. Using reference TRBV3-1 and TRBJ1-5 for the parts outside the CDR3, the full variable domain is DTAVSQTPKYLVTQMGNDKSIKCEQNLGHDTMYWYKQDSKKFLKIMFSYNNKELIINETVPNRFSPKSPDKAHLNLHINSLELGDSAVYFCASSQLSDTPQHFGDGTRLSIL.

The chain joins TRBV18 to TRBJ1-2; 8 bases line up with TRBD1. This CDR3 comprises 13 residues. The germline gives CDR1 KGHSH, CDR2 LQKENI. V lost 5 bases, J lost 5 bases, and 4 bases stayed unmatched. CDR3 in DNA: TGTGCCAGCTCAACTGGACAGGGTTATGGCTACACCTTC. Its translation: CASSTGQGYGYTF.

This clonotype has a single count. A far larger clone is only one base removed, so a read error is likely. The CDR3 spells CASSAGTAVYEQFF. DNA of the CDR3: TGTGCCAGCTCTGCCGGGACAGCGGTCTACGAGCAGTTCTTC. The chain joins TRBV18 to TRBJ2-1; 7 bases map to TRBD1. V trimming: 6 bases; J trimming: 10 bases; junction bases outside the gene matches: 12. This CDR3 is 14 amino acids long. From germline, CDR1 is KGHSH and CDR2 LQKENI.

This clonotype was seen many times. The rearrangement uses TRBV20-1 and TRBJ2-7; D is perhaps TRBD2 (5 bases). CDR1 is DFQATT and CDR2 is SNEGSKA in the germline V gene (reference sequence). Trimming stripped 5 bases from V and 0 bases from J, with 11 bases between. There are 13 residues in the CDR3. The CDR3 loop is CSAAGLNSYEQYF. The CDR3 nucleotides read TGCAGTGCTGCCGGACTTAACTCCTACGAGCAGTACTTC.

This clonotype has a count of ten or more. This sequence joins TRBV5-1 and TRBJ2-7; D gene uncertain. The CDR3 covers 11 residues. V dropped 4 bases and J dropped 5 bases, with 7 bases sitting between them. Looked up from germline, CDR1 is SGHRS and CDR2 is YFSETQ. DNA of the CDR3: TGCGCCAGCAGCCCTGGCCACGAGCAGTACTTC. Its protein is CASSPGHEQYF.

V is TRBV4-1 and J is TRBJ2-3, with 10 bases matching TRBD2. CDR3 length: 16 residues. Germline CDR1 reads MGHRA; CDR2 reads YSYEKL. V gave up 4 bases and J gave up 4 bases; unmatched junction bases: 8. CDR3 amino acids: CASSRATSGRADTQYF. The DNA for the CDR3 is TGCGCCAGCAGCCGCGCGACTAGCGGGCGGGCAGATACGCAGTATTTT.

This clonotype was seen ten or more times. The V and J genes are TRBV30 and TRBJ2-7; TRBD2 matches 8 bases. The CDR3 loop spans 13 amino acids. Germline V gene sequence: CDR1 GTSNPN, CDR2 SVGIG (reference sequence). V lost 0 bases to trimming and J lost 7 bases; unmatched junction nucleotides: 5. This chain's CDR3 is CAWSVLAGREQYF. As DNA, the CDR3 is TGTGCCTGGAGTGTGTTAGCGGGGAGGGAGCAGTACTTC.

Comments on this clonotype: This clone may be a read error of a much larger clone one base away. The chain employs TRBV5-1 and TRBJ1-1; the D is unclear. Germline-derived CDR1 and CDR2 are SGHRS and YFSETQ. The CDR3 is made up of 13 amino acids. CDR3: CASSPTQNTGAFF. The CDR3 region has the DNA TGCGCCAGCAGCCCGACACAGAACACTGGAGCTTTCTTT.

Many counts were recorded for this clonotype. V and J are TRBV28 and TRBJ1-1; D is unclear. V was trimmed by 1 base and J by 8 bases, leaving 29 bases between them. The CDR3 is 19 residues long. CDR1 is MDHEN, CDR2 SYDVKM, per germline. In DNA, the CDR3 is TGTGCCAGCAGTTTATATCCGAGGGATTTGGGTGTGGAAAGACTCGAAGCTTTCTTT. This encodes CASSLYPRDLGVERLEAFF.

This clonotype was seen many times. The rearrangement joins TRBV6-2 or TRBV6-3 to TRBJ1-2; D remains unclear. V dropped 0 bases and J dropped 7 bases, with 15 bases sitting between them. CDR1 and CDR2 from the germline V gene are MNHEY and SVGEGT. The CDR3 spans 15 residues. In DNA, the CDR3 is TGTGCCAGCAGTTACTCGTTCGACGTGGGTTTTGGCTACACCTTC. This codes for CASSYSFDVGFGYTF.

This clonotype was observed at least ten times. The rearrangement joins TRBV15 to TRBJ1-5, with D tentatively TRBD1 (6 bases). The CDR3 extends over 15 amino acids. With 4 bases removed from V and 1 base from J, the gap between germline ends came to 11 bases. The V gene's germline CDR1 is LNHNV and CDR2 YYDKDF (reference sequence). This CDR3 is CATSKQGASNQPQHF. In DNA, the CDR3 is TGTGCCACCAGCAAACAGGGAGCGAGCAATCAGCCCCAGCATTTT.

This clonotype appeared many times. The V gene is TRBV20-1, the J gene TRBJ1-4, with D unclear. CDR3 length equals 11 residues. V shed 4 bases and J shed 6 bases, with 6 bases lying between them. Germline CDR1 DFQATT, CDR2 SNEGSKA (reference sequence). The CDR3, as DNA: TGCAGTGCTACCATCGATGAAAAACTGTTTTTT. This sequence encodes CSATIDEKLFF.

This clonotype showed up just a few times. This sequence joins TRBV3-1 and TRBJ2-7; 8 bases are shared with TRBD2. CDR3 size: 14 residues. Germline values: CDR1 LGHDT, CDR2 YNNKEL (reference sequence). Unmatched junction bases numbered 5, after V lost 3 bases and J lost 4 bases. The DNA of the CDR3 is TGTGCCAGCAGCCAGGTCGGGAGGGGGTACGAGCAGTACTTC. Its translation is CASSQVGRGYEQYF.

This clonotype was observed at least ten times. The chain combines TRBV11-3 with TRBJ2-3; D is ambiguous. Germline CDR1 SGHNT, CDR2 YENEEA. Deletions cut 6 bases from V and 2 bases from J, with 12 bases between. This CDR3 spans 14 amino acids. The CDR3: CASSFRQYTDTQYF. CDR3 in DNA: TGTGCCAGCAGTTTTCGACAATACACAGATACGCAGTATTTT.

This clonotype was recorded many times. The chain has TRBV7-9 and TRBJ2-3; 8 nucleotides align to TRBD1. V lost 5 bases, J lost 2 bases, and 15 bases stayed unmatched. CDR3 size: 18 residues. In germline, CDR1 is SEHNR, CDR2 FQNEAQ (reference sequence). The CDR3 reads CASSPYRGVATDTDTQYF. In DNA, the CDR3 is TGTGCCAGCAGCCCATACAGGGGGGTAGCGACTGACACAGATACGCAGTATTTT.

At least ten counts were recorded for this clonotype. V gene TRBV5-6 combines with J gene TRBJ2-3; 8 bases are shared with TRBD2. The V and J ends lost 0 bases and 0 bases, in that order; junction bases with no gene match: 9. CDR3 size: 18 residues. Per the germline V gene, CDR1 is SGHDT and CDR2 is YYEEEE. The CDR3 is CASSLVIGSSGSTDTQYF. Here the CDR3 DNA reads TGTGCCAGCAGCTTGGTCATTGGCTCTAGCGGGAGCACAGATACGCAGTATTTT.

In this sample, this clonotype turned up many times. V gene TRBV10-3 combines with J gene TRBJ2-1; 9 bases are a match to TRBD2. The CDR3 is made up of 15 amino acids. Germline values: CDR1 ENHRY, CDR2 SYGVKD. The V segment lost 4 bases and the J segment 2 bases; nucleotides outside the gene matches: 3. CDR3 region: CAISGLAEPYNEQFF. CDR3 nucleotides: TGTGCCATCAGTGGACTAGCGGAGCCCTACAATGAGCAGTTCTTC.

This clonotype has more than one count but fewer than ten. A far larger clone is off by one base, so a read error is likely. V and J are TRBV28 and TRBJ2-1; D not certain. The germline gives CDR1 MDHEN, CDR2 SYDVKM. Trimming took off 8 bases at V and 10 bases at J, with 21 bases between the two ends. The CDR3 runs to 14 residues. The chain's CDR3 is CASLAQTVTYEQFF. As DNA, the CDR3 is TGTGCCAGCTTAGCTCAAACTGTCACCTACGAGCAGTTCTTC.

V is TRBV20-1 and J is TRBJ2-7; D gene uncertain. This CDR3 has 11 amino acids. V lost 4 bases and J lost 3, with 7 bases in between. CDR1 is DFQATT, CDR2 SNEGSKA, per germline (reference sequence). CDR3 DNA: TGCAGTGCTATAGAACGCTACGAGCAGTACTTC. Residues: CSAIERYEQYF.

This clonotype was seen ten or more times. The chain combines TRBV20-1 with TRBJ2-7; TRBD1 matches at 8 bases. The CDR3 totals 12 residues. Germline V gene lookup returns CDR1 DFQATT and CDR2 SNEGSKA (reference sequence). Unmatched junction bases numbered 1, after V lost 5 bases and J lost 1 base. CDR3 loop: CSARQGSYEQYF. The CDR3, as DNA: TGCAGTGCTCGACAGGGGTCCTACGAGCAGTACTTC.

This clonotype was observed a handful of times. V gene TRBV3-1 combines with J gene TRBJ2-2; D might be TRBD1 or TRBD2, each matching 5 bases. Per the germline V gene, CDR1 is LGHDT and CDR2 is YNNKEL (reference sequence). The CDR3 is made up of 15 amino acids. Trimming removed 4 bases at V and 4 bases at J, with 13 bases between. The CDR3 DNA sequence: TGTGCCAGCAGCCCCCGACAGCGGAGCACCGGGGAGCTGTTTTTT. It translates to CASSPRQRSTGELFF.

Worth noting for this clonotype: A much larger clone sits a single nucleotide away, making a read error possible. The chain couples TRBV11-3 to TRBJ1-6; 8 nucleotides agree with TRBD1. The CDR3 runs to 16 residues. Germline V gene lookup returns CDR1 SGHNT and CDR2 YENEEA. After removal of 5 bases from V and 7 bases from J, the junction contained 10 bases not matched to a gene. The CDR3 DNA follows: TGTGCCAGCAGCCTTTTTGGACAGGGTTTCAATTCACCCCTCCACTTT. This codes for CASSLFGQGFNSPLHF.

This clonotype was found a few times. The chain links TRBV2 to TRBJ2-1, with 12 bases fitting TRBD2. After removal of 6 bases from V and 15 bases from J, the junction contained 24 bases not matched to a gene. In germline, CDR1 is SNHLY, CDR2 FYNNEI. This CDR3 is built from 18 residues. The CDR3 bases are TGTGCCAGCAGCCTATGGACAGGGGGTTCTAGCGGGAGGGTCCCCCGGTTCTTC. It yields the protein CASSLWTGGSSGRVPRFF.

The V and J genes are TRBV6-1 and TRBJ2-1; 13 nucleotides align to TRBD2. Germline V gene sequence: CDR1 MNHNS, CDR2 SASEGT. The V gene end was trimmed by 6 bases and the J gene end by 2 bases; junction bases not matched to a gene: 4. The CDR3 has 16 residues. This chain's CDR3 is CASREGLAGTYNEQFF. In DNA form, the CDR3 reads TGTGCCAGCAGAGAGGGACTAGCGGGAACCTACAATGAGCAGTTCTTC.